This is a list of T cell receptor beta chains from one sample in a study of blood T cell repertoires in COVID-19. TCRdb keeps only in-frame clones here, not all; method: immunoSEQ multiplex PCR. The sample contains 250,000 or so clones, about 80% of which appear only once. Sequenced: peripheral blood. All receptors come from a woman of 80 years or more with acute or convalescent COVID-19. Each CDR3 is given with its conserved first and last residue. The D gene is left open where the match is weak. Not every row has a clone size; where given, it reads once, few, many or a size class.

D gene	V gene	clone size	J gene	CDR3 DNA	CDR3 protein
NA	TRBV6-5	NA	TRBJ2-7	TGTGCCAGGCAAACTAGGGTCCTACGAGCAGTATGGTTC	CARQTRVLRAVWF
NA	TRBV5-1	NA	TRBJ2-1	TGCGCCAGCAGCTTGGCTCCCAGGAACAATGAGCAGTTCTTC	CASSLAPRNNEQFF
NA	TRBV28	NA	TRBJ1-1	TGTGCCAGCAGTTTGGGTACAGGGATCGTAGCTTTCTTT	CASSLGTGIVAFF
NA	TRBV6-5	NA	TRBJ2-1	TGTGCCAGCATTCAGGGCGGATCCTACAATGAGCAGTTCTTC	CASIQGGSYNEQFF
NA	TRBV2	NA	TRBJ2-7	TGTGCCAGCAGTGAAGTTAAGCAGTACTTC	CASSEVKQYF
NA	TRBV12-5	NA	TRBJ2-2	TGTGCTAGTGGATCAGGGACCGGGGAGCTGTTTTTT	CASGSGTGELFF
TRBD1	TRBV18	NA	TRBJ2-7	TGTGCCAGCTCTCAGGGACAGGGGGCTTACGAGCAGTACTTC	CASSQGQGAYEQYF
NA	TRBV5-6	NA	TRBJ2-7	TGTGCCAGCAGCTCTTGGCCAGGAACCTACGAGCAGTACTTC	CASSSWPGTYEQYF
NA	TRBV7-9	few	TRBJ1-6	TGTGCCAGCAGCTTCCTTCAGGGAGGTAATTCACCCCTCCACTTT	CASSFLQGGNSPLHF
TRBD2	TRBV25-1	NA	TRBJ2-1	TGTGCCAGCAGTGAAGAGAGTCTGGCGGGAGCGATCTACAATGAGCAGTTCTTC	CASSEESLAGAIYNEQFF
TRBD1	TRBV19	NA	TRBJ1-5	TGTGCCAGTAGCTGGGACAGGGGGCAAAGCAATCAGCCCCAGCATTTT	CASSWDRGQSNQPQHF
TRBD2	TRBV3-1/TRBV3-2	NA	TRBJ2-3	TGTGCCAGCAGCCAAAAACTGCCTAGCGGGGGGGCTTCAGATACGCAGTATTTT	CASSQKLPSGGASDTQYF
TRBD1	TRBV19	few	TRBJ2-4	TGTGCCAGCCTGGAACGACAGGGAGCCAAAAACATTCAGTACTTC	CASLERQGAKNIQYF